These 32 T cell receptor beta chains were all obtained from the same sample, sequenced in a study of vaccination effects on CD4 cells after COVID-19. Viral peptide pool expansion of antigen-specific CD4+ T cells preceded sequencing in the ViraFEST assay. Culturing for roughly 9 days preceded CD4+ T cell isolation. Antigens for these TCRs are unknown. The protocol was immunoSEQ multiplex PCR, while the TCRdb copy is restricted to in-frame clones and leaves out a portion. The sample comprises 55,000 to 70,000 clones, roughly 76% of which are singletons, and under 3% rests with the top ten. The sequencing here drew on CD4+ T cells from PBMCs cultured with HCoV-229E spike peptides, taken before COVID-19 vaccination. These TCRs come from a human donor who received a COVID-19 vaccine.

The chain recombines TRBV6-1 with TRBJ1-6, with unresolved D. CDR1 MNHNS and CDR2 SASEGT come from the germline V gene. Trimming cost V 3 bases and J 10 bases, with 13 bases left between them. CDR3 length: 14 amino acids. Written as DNA, the CDR3 is TGTGCCAGCAGTGATACTTGGCGGTCATCACCCCTCCACTTT. It specifies CASSDTWRSSPLHF.

The rearrangement uses TRBV7-3 and TRBJ2-2; D could derive from TRBD1 or TRBD2 (5 bases each). V was shortened by 3 bases and J by 4 bases, with 12 bases between the two germline ends. This CDR3 comprises 15 residues. Per germline, CDR1 SGHTA and CDR2 FQGTGA. DNA of the CDR3: TGTGCCAGCAGCTTGGGGCCAGGAGGCACCGGGGAGCTGTTTTTT. Translating gives CASSLGPGGTGELFF.

In its sample, this clone was seen a few times. CDR3: CASSLVVAGPDNEQFF. In DNA, the CDR3 is TGTGCCAGCTCCCTGGTCGTAGCGGGTCCAGACAATGAGCAGTTCTTC. The chain is built from TRBV18 and TRBJ2-1, with 7 positions matching TRBD2. The germline V gene encodes CDR1 KGHSH and CDR2 LQKENI. CDR3 length equals 16 residues. The V gene end was trimmed by 6 bases and the J gene end by 5 bases; junction bases not matched to a gene: 13.

Only a few counts were recorded for this clone. The chain is built from TRBV5-1 and TRBJ1-1; tentative D call: TRBD1 (6 bases). Germline values: CDR1 SGHRS, CDR2 YFSETQ. This CDR3 spans 14 amino acids. V dropped 5 bases and J dropped 6 bases, with 17 bases sitting between them. The CDR3: CASRIELGGPEAFF. As DNA, the CDR3 is TGCGCCAGCAGAATCGAACTGGGGGGGCCTGAAGCTTTCTTT.

V gene TRBV7-2 combines with J gene TRBJ2-2; D is possibly TRBD2 (5 bases). The CDR3 covers 16 residues. V lost 1 base and J 2 bases, leaving 11 bases between the germline ends. The germline V gene encodes CDR1 SGHTA and CDR2 FQGNSA. CDR3 sequence (DNA): TGTGCCAGCAGCTTAGGAGCTAGCCGTAACACCGGGGAGCTGTTTTTT. It codes for CASSLGASRNTGELFF.

In this sample, this clone turned up once. The chain has TRBV25-1 and TRBJ1-5, with D possibly matching TRBD1 (6 bases). The CDR3 totals 14 residues. Trimming removed 4 bases from V and 4 bases from J, with 11 bases in between. Germline V gene lookup returns CDR1 MGHDK and CDR2 SYGVNS. CDR3 sequence reads: CASSVAGENQPQHF. The CDR3 region has the DNA TGTGCCAGCAGTGTGGCAGGGGAAAATCAGCCCCAGCATTTT.

This chain joins TRBV5-1 and TRBJ1-4, with D maybe TRBD1 (5 bases). Between the trimmed V and J ends, which lost 4 bases and 5 bases, there was a span of 9 bases. The CDR3 is 13 residues long. Germline assignment: CDR1 SGHRS and CDR2 YFSETQ. CDR3 in amino acids: CASSRDGNEKLFF. The CDR3 nucleotides are TGCGCCAGCAGCAGGGACGGGAATGAAAAACTGTTTTTT.

The chain couples TRBV3-1 (or the pseudogene TRBV3-2) to TRBJ2-5; D may correspond to TRBD1 or TRBD2 (5 bases each). Germline values: CDR1 LGHDT, CDR2 YNNKEL (reference sequence). The V and J ends lost 4 bases and 4 bases respectively, with 16 bases between them. The CDR3 has 15 amino acids. The chain's CDR3 is CASSPRDHPGETQYF. CDR3 nucleotide sequence: TGTGCCAGCAGCCCCAGGGACCACCCGGGAGAGACCCAGTACTTC.

This chain joins TRBV10-3 and TRBJ2-3, with 7 nucleotides matching TRBD1. V lost 0 bases to trimming and J lost 5 bases; unmatched junction nucleotides: 11. CDR3 length: 17 residues. CDR1 is ENHRY, CDR2 SYGVKD, per germline. Written as DNA, the CDR3 is TGTGCCATCAGTGAGTCGGGTGCTGACAGGGTGCAAGATACGCAGTATTTT. Its translation is CAISESGADRVQDTQYF.

This clone came up once. The rearrangement joins TRBV23-1 to TRBJ2-3; 7 bases align to TRBD2. TRBV23-1 is an open reading frame, and its role is uncertain. With V trimmed by 4 bases and J by 6 bases, 10 bases remained unmatched. The CDR3 runs to 15 residues. The CDR3 is CASSPTGLTRDTQYF. The CDR3, as DNA: TGCGCCAGCAGTCCCACGGGACTAACTCGGGATACGCAGTATTTT.

This chain links TRBV6-2 or TRBV6-3 with TRBJ2-3, with TRBD1 matching 9 bases. CDR1 MNHEY and CDR2 SVGEGT come from the germline V gene. The V gene end was trimmed by 4 bases and the J gene end by 4 bases; junction bases not matched to a gene: 6. CDR3 size: 15 residues. CDR3 loop: CASSSLQGASDTQYF. The DNA for the CDR3 is TGTGCCAGCAGTTCATTACAGGGGGCATCAGATACGCAGTATTTT.

The V gene is TRBV19, the J gene TRBJ1-2, with 10 bases identical to TRBD1. This CDR3 contains 13 residues. CDR1 is LNHDA, CDR2 SQIVND, per germline (reference sequence). As DNA, the CDR3 is TGTGGCACCTCGGACAGGGGGGAATATGGCTACACCTTC. Translation: CGTSDRGEYGYTF.

The gene calls are TRBV5-6 and TRBJ2-1; D is ambiguous. The V end lost 2 bases, the J end lost 3 bases, and 9 bases lay between the germline ends. Per germline, CDR1 SGHDT and CDR2 YYEEEE. This CDR3 is 14 amino acids long. The DNA for the CDR3 is TGTGCCAGCAGCTTAGTCGTCAGCTACAATGAGCAGTTCTTC. Residues: CASSLVVSYNEQFF.

The chain couples TRBV11-2 to TRBJ2-3, with a tentative D call TRBD2 (5 bases). This CDR3 region has 15 residues. Deletions cut 0 bases from V and 6 bases from J, with 13 bases between. CDR1 SGHAT and CDR2 FQNNGV come from the germline V gene. The chain's CDR3 is CASSLEAGVRDTQYF. The CDR3 bases are TGTGCCAGCAGCTTAGAGGCCGGGGTTCGGGATACGCAGTATTTT.

The V and J genes are TRBV11-1 and TRBJ1-2; D uncertain. This CDR3 is built from 12 residues. Germline V gene data show CDR1 as SGHAT and CDR2 as FQDESV (reference sequence). Trimming took off 5 bases at V and 4 bases at J, with 8 bases between the two ends. The CDR3 region has the DNA TGTGCCAGCAGCCAAGACGGCTATGGCTACACCTTC. Amino acids: CASSQDGYGYTF.

The chain recombines TRBV24-1 with TRBJ2-4; no clear D. Germline loops: CDR1 KGHDR, CDR2 SFDVKD. The CDR3 consists of 15 residues. Trimming took 3 bases from V and 1 from J, leaving 9 bases between them. CDR3: CATSDPMGAKNIQYF. The DNA of the CDR3 is TGTGCCACCAGTGATCCCATGGGGGCCAAAAACATTCAGTACTTC.

The CDR3 loop is CASSSADPSGNTIYF. Written as DNA, the CDR3 is TGTGCCAGCTCGAGCGCAGACCCCTCTGGAAACACCATATATTTT. The chain uses TRBV6-5 and TRBJ1-3; D gene uncertain. Germline V gene data show CDR1 as MNHEY and CDR2 as SVGAGI. CDR3 length: 15 residues. With 8 bases removed from V and 0 bases from J, the gap between germline ends came to 14 bases.

This chain joins TRBV19 and TRBJ2-2; possibly TRBD1 or TRBD2 for D (6 bases each). The CDR3 sequence is 16 residues long. Trimming removed 3 bases from V and 0 bases from J, with 11 bases in between. Germline values: CDR1 LNHDA, CDR2 SQIVND (reference sequence). Written as DNA, the CDR3 is TGTGCCAGTAGTATCCGGGGGACACCGAACACCGGGGAGCTGTTTTTT. It codes for CASSIRGTPNTGELFF.

This clone was observed once. V gene TRBV19 combines with J gene TRBJ1-6; D remains unclear. Germline loops: CDR1 LNHDA, CDR2 SQIVND (reference sequence). Deletions cut 3 bases from V and 9 bases from J, with 6 bases between. The length of the CDR3 is 12 residues. The CDR3 sequence is CASSILGSPLHF. The CDR3 nucleotides are TGTGCCAGTAGTATTCTCGGTTCACCCCTCCACTTT.

This clone was recorded only once. The rearrangement links TRBV12-3 or TRBV12-4 to TRBJ2-7; D might be TRBD2 (6 bases). Trimming pared 5 bases from V and 6 bases from J, leaving 14 bases between. There are 13 residues in the CDR3. The CDR3 nucleotides are TGTGCCAGCAGTCGGGGGAACGGAGGCGAGCAGTACGTC. Translated: CASSRGNGGEQYV.

The chain links TRBV7-2 to TRBJ1-2; 7 positions agree with TRBD1. CDR1 SGHTA and CDR2 FQGNSA come from the germline V gene. With V trimmed by 5 bases and J by 1 base, 4 bases remained unmatched. This CDR3 is built from 14 residues. The CDR3 nucleotides are TGTGCCAGCAGCAAGCAGGGGGGTAACTATGGCTACACCTTC. Amino acids: CASSKQGGNYGYTF.

The chain carries TRBV4-1 and TRBJ1-1; D is uncertain. This CDR3 spans 13 amino acids. CDR1 is MGHRA, CDR2 YSYEKL, per germline. V lost 6 bases and J 4 bases, leaving 12 bases between the germline ends. The CDR3 DNA follows: TGCGCCAGCAGGTCTGCGTGGGGCACTGAAGCTTTCTTT. It specifies CASRSAWGTEAFF.

The chain recombines TRBV2 with TRBJ2-3, with D unclear. The CDR3 sequence is 12 residues long. Germline V gives CDR1 SNHLY, CDR2 FYNNEI. V was shortened by 5 bases and J by 3 bases, with 6 bases between the two germline ends. DNA of the CDR3: TGTGCCAGCAGTAGGACGACAGATACGCAGTATTTT. It encodes CASSRTTDTQYF. Variable domain in full (rest from reference TRBV2 and TRBJ2-3): EPEVTQTPSHQVTQMGQEVILRCVPISNHLYFYWYRQILGQKVEFLVSFYNNEISEKSEIFDDQFSVERPDGSNFTLKIRSTKLEDSAMYFCASSRTTDTQYFGPGTRLTVL.

This chain connects TRBV4-1 to TRBJ1-1; no clear D. The germline V gene has CDR1 MGHRA and CDR2 YSYEKL. Trimming pared 1 base from V and 0 bases from J, leaving 9 bases between. CDR3 length: 15 amino acids. CDR3 residues: CASSQVGAMNTEAFF. The CDR3 bases are TGCGCCAGCAGCCAAGTGGGAGCGATGAACACTGAAGCTTTCTTT.

The chain carries TRBV7-3 and TRBJ1-2; a weak D match, TRBD1 (6 bases). Germline V gene data show CDR1 as SGHTA and CDR2 as FQGTGA. The CDR3 length is 13 residues. Trimming stripped 2 bases from V and 6 bases from J, with 10 bases between. DNA of the CDR3: TGTGCCAGCAGCTTAGGGGGCGGTAATGGCTACACCTTC. Translation gives CASSLGGGNGYTF.

The CDR3 nucleotides read TGCAGTGCTAGTAAAGGGTCCAATCAGCCCCAGCATTTT. It yields the protein CSASKGSNQPQHF. The genes are TRBV20-1 and TRBJ1-5; no clear D. Germline V lookup: CDR1 DFQATT, CDR2 SNEGSKA (reference sequence). The CDR3 is 13 residues long. Trimming pared 3 bases from V and 3 bases from J, leaving 9 bases between.

This clone has just one count. V is TRBV6-5 and J is TRBJ1-1; D not resolved. Germline V gene sequence: CDR1 MNHEY, CDR2 SVGAGI. V lost 6 bases to trimming and J lost 8 bases, with 13 bases between them. The CDR3 is 12 residues long. CDR3 sequence (DNA): TGTGCCAGCAGCCGGGCCCCCGGGGAAGCTTTCTTT. Amino acid sequence: CASSRAPGEAFF.

The V call is TRBV4-3, the J call TRBJ1-2; no definite D call. The CDR3 consists of 15 residues. Trimming removed 0 bases at V and 1 base at J, with 9 bases between. Looked up from germline, CDR1 is LGHNA and CDR2 is YSLEER. In DNA form, the CDR3 reads TGCGCCAGCAGCCAAGATCTTAGGAGTAACTATGGCTACACCTTC. Translation: CASSQDLRSNYGYTF.

The genes are TRBV5-5 and TRBJ1-2, with D maybe TRBD1 (5 bases). The CDR3 totals 15 residues. Trimming pared 2 bases from V and 0 bases from J, leaving 11 bases between. Per germline, CDR1 SGHKS and CDR2 YYEKEE (reference sequence). CDR3 bases: TGTGCCAGCAGCTTCCCAGGGAGAGCTAACTATGGCTACACCTTC. Encoded protein: CASSFPGRANYGYTF.

This clone has a single count. V usage is TRBV5-1 and J usage is TRBJ2-1; the match to TRBD1 covers 7 bases. Germline trimming cut 4 bases from V and 0 bases from J; bases unmatched to any gene: 7. Germline V gives CDR1 SGHRS, CDR2 YFSETQ. The CDR3 is made up of 16 amino acids. CDR3 in amino acids: CASSVGQFHSYNEQFF. CDR3 nucleotide sequence: TGCGCCAGCAGCGTGGGACAGTTCCACTCCTACAATGAGCAGTTCTTC.

The chain recombines TRBV10-1 with TRBJ2-5; D gene ambiguous. V was shortened by 5 bases and J by 1 base, with 11 bases between the two germline ends. The CDR3 is 14 residues long. Germline-derived CDR1 and CDR2 are WNHNN and SYGVQD (reference sequence). The CDR3: CASSQTGSQETQYF. The CDR3 DNA sequence: TGCGCCAGCAGTCAAACCGGGTCCCAAGAGACCCAGTACTTC.

This sequence joins TRBV3-1 (or the pseudogene TRBV3-2) and TRBJ1-2, with unresolved D. CDR1 and CDR2 (germline): LGHDT, YNNKEL (reference sequence). V shed 4 bases and J shed 7 bases, with 16 bases lying between them. The CDR3 is 14 amino acids. CDR3 amino acids: CASSPDRFTFGYTF. The CDR3 DNA sequence: TGTGCCAGCAGCCCGGACCGATTTACTTTTGGCTACACCTTC.